One sample yielded the 21 T cell receptor beta chains listed below, sequenced in a study of cytomegalovirus exposure and HLA in healthy donors. Amplification used 60 Vbeta primers and 13 Jbeta primers. Repertoires were generated with immunoSEQ multiplex PCR, while TCRdb's copy carries only in-frame clones and drops some. The sample yields roughly 140,000 clones, 80% seen once. The material sequenced was PBMCs. All receptors come from a male donor in good health and CMV-seronegative.

This rearrangement joins TRBV2 to TRBJ1-3; tentatively, D is TRBD1 (5 bases). V lost 5 bases, J lost 8 bases, and 13 bases lay in between. This CDR3 spans 13 amino acids. CDR1 is SNHLY and CDR2 is FYNNEI in the germline V gene. CDR3 in amino acids: CASSPDSRDTIYF. In nucleotides, the CDR3 is TGTGCCAGCAGTCCCGACAGTCGAGACACCATATATTTT.

Details on this clone: Germline and junction disagree at one end, which may indicate a read error. The rearrangement joins TRBV14 to TRBJ2-7; 8 bases map to TRBD1. Germline CDR1 is SGHDN and CDR2 is FVKESK. The CDR3 runs to 11 residues. CDR3 DNA sequence: TGTGCCAGCAGCCAGGGACAGGCCATCTCCTTC. Its protein is CASSQGQAISF.

V gene TRBV5-1 combines with J gene TRBJ2-7, with D tentatively TRBD2 (5 bases). Trimming took 1 base from V and 0 from J, leaving 8 bases between them. CDR3 length: 14 amino acids. Germline CDR1 SGHRS, CDR2 YFSETQ. CDR3 in amino acids: CASSLFGSSYEQYF. The CDR3 DNA follows: TGCGCCAGCAGCTTGTTTGGGAGCTCCTACGAGCAGTACTTC.

This clone turned up a few times. The chain combines TRBV19 with TRBJ2-1; TRBD1 aligns across 7 bases. The CDR3 runs 10 residues. V shed 9 bases and J 7 bases; nucleotides not matched to a gene: 0. Germline-derived CDR1 and CDR2 are LNHDA and SQIVND (reference sequence). In nucleotides, the CDR3 is TGTGCCAGACAGGGGAATGAGCAGTTCTTC. It codes for CARQGNEQFF.

The CDR3 reads CASSLEADLNTEAFF. CDR3 nucleotides: TGTGCCAGCAGCTTGGAGGCAGACTTGAACACTGAAGCTTTCTTT. This chain links TRBV11-1 with TRBJ1-1; no reliable D call. V was cut by 3 bases and J by 0 bases, with 11 bases left in between. Germline V CDR1 and CDR2: SGHAT, FQDESV (reference sequence). The CDR3 is made up of 15 amino acids.

V usage is TRBV9 and J usage is TRBJ1-1; D is possibly TRBD1 (6 bases). Deletions cut 2 bases from V and 2 bases from J, with 16 bases between. The CDR3 contains 16 residues. The germline V gene encodes CDR1 SGDLS and CDR2 YYNGEE. This CDR3 is CASSVSSDRLNTEAFF. CDR3 coding DNA: TGTGCCAGCAGCGTTTCGTCGGACAGACTAAACACTGAAGCTTTCTTT.

Only one count was recorded for this clone. The rearrangement links TRBV30 to TRBJ1-1; D gene unclear. Trimming took 2 bases from V and 3 from J, leaving 10 bases between them. The CDR3 sequence is 13 residues long. Germline V gene data show CDR1 as GTSNPN and CDR2 as SVGIG (reference sequence). CDR3 loop: CAWSNSYYTEAFF. The CDR3 nucleotides are TGTGCCTGGAGTAATAGCTATTACACTGAAGCTTTCTTT. Full variable domain (rest looked up from reference TRBV30 and TRBJ1-1): SQTIHQWPATLVQPVGSPLSLECTVEGTSNPNLYWYRQAAGRGLQLLFYSVGIGQISSEVPQNLSASRPQDRQFILSSKKLLLSDSGFYLCAWSNSYYTEAFFGQGTRLTVV.

This chain connects TRBV4-3 to TRBJ1-4; 7 nucleotides align to TRBD1. This CDR3 has 20 amino acids. V was pared by 0 bases and J by 0 bases, with 13 bases of the junction left unmatched. CDR1 and CDR2 (germline): LGHNA, YSLEER. CDR3 in amino acids: CASSQEWHRGNLATNEKLFF. The DNA for the CDR3 is TGCGCCAGCAGCCAAGAATGGCACAGGGGAAACCTTGCAACTAATGAAAAACTGTTTTTT.

A single count supports this clone. The V gene is TRBV7-9, the J gene TRBJ1-1, with D maybe TRBD1 (5 bases). There are 14 residues in the CDR3. Germline V gives CDR1 SEHNR, CDR2 FQNEAQ (reference sequence). V gave up 5 bases and J gave up 1 base, with 11 bases separating them. CDR3 residues: CASSITGSNTEAFF. The CDR3 bases are TGTGCCAGCAGCATTACAGGATCGAACACTGAAGCTTTCTTT.

The rearrangement uses TRBV19 and TRBJ1-1; TRBD1 matches 9 bases. The germline CDR1 and CDR2 sequences are LNHDA and SQIVND (reference sequence). Trimming removed 1 base from V and 5 bases from J; junction bases left unmatched: 11. CDR3 length: 17 residues. In nucleotides, the CDR3 is TGTGCCAGTAGTATAGCCTCCACGACAGGGGGGCGAACTGAAGCTTTCTTT. Translating gives CASSIASTTGGRTEAFF.

The chain is built from TRBV6-1 and TRBJ2-5, with 8 bases lining up with TRBD2. Unmatched junction bases numbered 3, after V lost 4 bases and J lost 2 bases. CDR3 length: 14 amino acids. The germline CDR1 and CDR2 sequences are MNHNS and SASEGT. The CDR3, as DNA: TGTGCCAGCAGTGGGACTAGCAGTCAAGAGACCCAGTACTTC. This gives the protein CASSGTSSQETQYF.

J is TRBJ1-1 and V is TRBV7-2; no clear D gene. V dropped 5 bases and J dropped 1 base, with 11 bases sitting between them. CDR1 and CDR2 (germline): SGHTA, FQGNSA. The length of the CDR3 is 14 residues. CDR3 in DNA: TGTGCCAGCAGCCGGGAACACTCGAACACTGAAGCTTTCTTT. It codes for CASSREHSNTEAFF.

The chain combines TRBV9 with TRBJ2-1; the match to TRBD2 covers 10 bases. Germline lookup yields CDR1 SGDLS and CDR2 YYNGEE. CDR3 length: 15 amino acids. After removal of 0 bases from V and 3 bases from J, the junction contained 0 bases not matched to a gene. Here the CDR3 reads CASSVGTSGYNEQFF. As DNA, the CDR3 is TGTGCCAGCAGCGTAGGGACTAGCGGCTACAATGAGCAGTTCTTC.

V is TRBV4-1 and J is TRBJ2-5; 9 bases are a match to TRBD2. V shed 4 bases and J 0 bases; nucleotides not matched to a gene: 6. Looked up from germline, CDR1 is MGHRA and CDR2 is YSYEKL. The CDR3 spans 16 residues. In nucleotides, the CDR3 is TGCGCCAGCAGCCCCCGGGTAGCGGGGGACCAAGAGACCCAGTACTTC. This codes for CASSPRVAGDQETQYF.

The chain is built from TRBV28 and TRBJ1-1, with 9 bases fitting TRBD1. Looked up from germline, CDR1 is MDHEN and CDR2 is SYDVKM. V lost 6 bases, J lost 5 bases, and 10 bases stayed unmatched. This CDR3 spans 15 amino acids. CDR3 region: CASRRPGTGPTEAFF. The DNA for the CDR3 is TGTGCCAGCAGGCGTCCCGGGACAGGGCCGACTGAAGCTTTCTTT.

The rearrangement links TRBV6-1 to TRBJ2-2, with 9 nucleotides matching TRBD1. Germline V gives CDR1 MNHNS, CDR2 SASEGT. The CDR3 contains 15 residues. V lost 7 bases and J lost 4; bases outside the gene matches: 7. CDR3 nucleotides: TGTGCCAGCAAACCGGACAGGGGATTCACCGGGGAGCTGTTTTTT. Its translation is CASKPDRGFTGELFF.

The rearrangement joins TRBV4-3 to TRBJ2-2; the match to TRBD1 covers 10 bases. V gave up 0 bases and J gave up 6 bases; unmatched junction bases: 7. This CDR3 spans 17 amino acids. CDR1 is LGHNA, CDR2 YSLEER, per germline. The CDR3 loop reads CASSQDRQGARAGELFF. The CDR3 bases are TGCGCCAGCAGCCAAGATAGACAGGGGGCGAGGGCCGGGGAGCTGTTTTTT.

V is TRBV29-1 and J is TRBJ2-5; D perhaps matches TRBD1 (7 bases). The germline V and J ends were trimmed by 7 bases and 1 base, with 19 bases remaining between them. The CDR3 is 15 amino acids. Germline CDR1 reads SQVTM; CDR2 reads ANQGSEA. The CDR3 DNA is TGCAGCGCCGTCGACAGGGAGGATTTCCAAGAGACCCAGTACTTC. Protein: CSAVDREDFQETQYF.

V usage is TRBV5-1 and J usage is TRBJ1-1; 7 bases align to TRBD1. V lost 2 bases and J lost 3; bases outside the gene matches: 4. Germline CDR1 SGHRS, CDR2 YFSETQ. CDR3 length: 14 residues. CDR3 sequence (DNA): TGCGCCAGCAGCTTTGACGGACAGGACACTGAAGCTTTCTTT. It translates to CASSFDGQDTEAFF.

The chain joins TRBV11-2 to TRBJ2-5; TRBD2 might be the D (5 bases). The length of the CDR3 is 14 residues. The V end lost 1 base, the J end lost 2 bases, and 8 bases lay between the germline ends. Germline V CDR1 and CDR2: SGHAT, FQNNGV. The CDR3 coding sequence is TGTGCCAGCAGCTTAGGGGGAGCGCAAGAGACCCAGTACTTC. Translated, it gives CASSLGGAQETQYF.

This chain connects TRBV15 to TRBJ1-5; D remains ambiguous. Germline CDR1 and CDR2: LNHNV and YYDKDF (reference sequence). Trimming took 3 bases from V and 9 from J, leaving 9 bases between them. CDR3 length equals 12 residues. The CDR3 bases are TGTGCCACCAGCAGTCAGGATGGGCCCCAGCATTTT. It codes for CATSSQDGPQHF.